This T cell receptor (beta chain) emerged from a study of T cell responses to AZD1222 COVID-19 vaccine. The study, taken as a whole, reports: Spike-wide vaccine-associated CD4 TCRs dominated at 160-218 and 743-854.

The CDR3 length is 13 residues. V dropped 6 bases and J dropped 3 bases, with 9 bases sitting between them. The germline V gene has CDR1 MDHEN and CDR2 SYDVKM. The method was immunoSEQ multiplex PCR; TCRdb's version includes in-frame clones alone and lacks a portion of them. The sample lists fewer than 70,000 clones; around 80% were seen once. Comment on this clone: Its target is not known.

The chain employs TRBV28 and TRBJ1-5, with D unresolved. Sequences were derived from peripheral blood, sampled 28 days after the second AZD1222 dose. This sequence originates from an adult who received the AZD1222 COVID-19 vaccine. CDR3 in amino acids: CASRDTANQPQHF. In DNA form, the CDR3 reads TGTGCCAGCAGAGATACAGCCAATCAGCCCCAGCATTTT.